This T cell receptor (beta chain) is from a study of human T cells and chemical hapten exposure. Study-wide background: A roughly 2 cm by roughly 2 cm inner upper arm patch received 2% DPC for sensitization. Patch tests applied 0.01% DPC to the upper back, read at 6 days. Mostly female, the patients presented with alopecia areata, totalis or universalis.

V lost 2 bases to trimming and J lost 0 bases, with 8 bases between them. The CDR3 length is 15 residues. The V gene's germline CDR1 is KGHSH and CDR2 LQKENI. This clonotype was detected many times. TCRdb ran MiXCR on the RACE reads and lists one entry per CDR3 protein. The data hold approximately 120,000 distinct CDR3 sequences, with more than 7% observed a single time. Time point defined: patch test 2, 6 weeks after DPC sensitization. Treatment noted: therapeutic diphenylcyclopropenone sensitization with weekly scalp DPC. RNA extraction used unfractionated whole blood as the source of total RNA. The receptor's source is a woman aged 40 to 49 with alopecia areata. Some clones in this sample may be carry-over from other donors' samples. The source material was whole blood, sampled in connection with sensitization to the hapten diphenylcyclopropenone (DPC). V and J are TRBV18 and TRBJ1-5; D remains unclear. The CDR3 nucleotides read TGTGCCAGCTCACCAGCAGTCTATAGCAATCAGCCCCAGCATTTT. It is translated as CASSPAVYSNQPQHF. Full variable domain (missing parts from reference TRBV18 and TRBJ1-5): NAGVMQNPRHLVRRRGQEARLRCSPMKGHSHVYWYRQLPEEGLKFMVYLQKENIIDESGMPKERFSAEFPKEGPSILRIQQVVRGDSAAYFCASSPAVYSNQPQHFGDGTRLSIL.